This TCR beta chain comes out of a study of blood T cell repertoires in COVID-19 (dated by TCRdb to 2020 to 2021). A note on the overall study: The collaborator samples originated in the United States, Italy and Spain and spanned the acute and convalescent phases of COVID-19. The material from the prospective study consisted of cDNA or gDNA derived from T cells, B-cell-depleted T cells, or PBMCs. The sample metadata nearly always contained a de-identified subject ID, COVID-19 status, age in years and sex. The repertoires were released in a freely available public database intended as a resource for research on the immune response to SARS-CoV-2. Samples came from the ongoing ImmuneRACE study (first 160 participants) plus 1,254 subjects from 6 global collaborators. Deeply sampled blood TCRbeta repertoires from subjects exposed to, actively infected with, or recovered from COVID-19 were included in the dataset. Where available, HLA class I and class II types were taken from metadata supplied by the sample provider and were not determined by assay-based typing. The paper as a whole reports these results and caveats: How much clinical and demographic metadata was included differed by source and by participant, and the metadata was provided uncurated.

At one collaborating source in Seattle, patients were enrolled during active infection and were followed longitudinally through the course of disease. Collaborating institutions collected whole blood in K2EDTA tubes following their own protocols. For TCRbeta analysis, collaborators shipped samples in one of three forms: frozen whole blood, isolated PBMCs, or DNA extracted from either of those sample types. The immunoSEQ Assay, a bias-controlled multiplex PCR, was used to amplify TCRbeta CDR3 regions from genomic DNA. For the original study's pipeline: The number of nucleated cells in each sample was estimated from the amplification of reference gene primers within the assay. To quantify the absolute abundance of each unique TCRbeta CDR3 rearrangement, sequence reads were collapsed and filtered. For each sample, productive Simpson clonality was calculated as the square root of Simpson's diversity index over productive rearrangements. The immuneACCESS repertoire file appears here via TCRdb, limited to in-frame rearrangements. These files lack a portion of the clones; in checked studies, under half of the deficit traces to unresolved V genes, and the cause of the others is not known. That table supplies the V and J calls and clone size; D and trimming were determined from the DNA. This sample gives about 200,000 clones in total; approximately 90% of them show up just once. The biggest ten clones account for roughly 10% of the sample.

Comment on this clone: It has no known antigen specificity. Base qualities are not recorded, but no much larger clone differs from it by a single base.

V drops 6 bases and J drops 4 bases, leaving 9 bases in between. Counted from cysteine to phenylalanine, this CDR3 has 13 amino acids. Of all the DNA, just the CDR3 is kept, 39 bases in frame from base 1. According to the germline V gene (reference sequence), CDR1 reads MNHEY and CDR2 reads SMNVEV. Input material: peripheral blood. This chain is built from TRBV27 and TRBJ2-2; too little of a D gene remains to name it. The origin of this receptor is a woman in her 50s with COVID-19, enrolled during active disease. The DNA is as follows: TGTGCCAGCAGCGCAAGAGTCACCGGGGAGCTGTTTTTT. This sequence encodes CASSARVTGELFF.